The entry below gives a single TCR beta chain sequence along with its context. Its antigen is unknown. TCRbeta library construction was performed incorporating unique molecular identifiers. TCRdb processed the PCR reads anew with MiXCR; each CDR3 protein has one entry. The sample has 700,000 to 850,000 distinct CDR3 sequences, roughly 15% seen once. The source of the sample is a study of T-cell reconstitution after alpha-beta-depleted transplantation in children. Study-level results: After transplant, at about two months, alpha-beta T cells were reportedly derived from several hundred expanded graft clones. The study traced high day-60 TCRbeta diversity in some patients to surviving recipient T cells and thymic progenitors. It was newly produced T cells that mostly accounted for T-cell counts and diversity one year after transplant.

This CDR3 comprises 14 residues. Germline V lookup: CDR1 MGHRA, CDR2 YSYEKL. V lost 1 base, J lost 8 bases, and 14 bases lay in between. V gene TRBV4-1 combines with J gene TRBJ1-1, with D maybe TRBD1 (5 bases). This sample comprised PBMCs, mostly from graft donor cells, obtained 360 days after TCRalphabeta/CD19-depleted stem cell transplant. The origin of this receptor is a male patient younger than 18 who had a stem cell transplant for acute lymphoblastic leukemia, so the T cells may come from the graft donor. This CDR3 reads CASSQVHSWGEAFF. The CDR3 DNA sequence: TGCGCCAGCAGCCAAGTGCACTCCTGGGGGGAAGCTTTCTTT.